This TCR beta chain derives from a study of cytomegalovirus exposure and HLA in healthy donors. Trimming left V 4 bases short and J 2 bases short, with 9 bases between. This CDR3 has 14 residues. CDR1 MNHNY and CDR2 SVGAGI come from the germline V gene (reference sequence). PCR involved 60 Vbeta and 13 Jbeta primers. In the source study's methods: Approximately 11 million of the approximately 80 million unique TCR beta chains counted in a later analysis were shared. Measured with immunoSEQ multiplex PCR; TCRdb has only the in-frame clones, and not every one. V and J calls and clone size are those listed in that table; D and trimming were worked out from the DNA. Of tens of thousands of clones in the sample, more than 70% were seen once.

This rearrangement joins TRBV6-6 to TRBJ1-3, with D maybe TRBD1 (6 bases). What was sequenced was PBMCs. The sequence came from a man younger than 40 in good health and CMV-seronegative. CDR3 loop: CASSLQGAGNTIYF. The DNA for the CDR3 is TGTGCCAGCAGTTTACAGGGTGCTGGAAACACCATATATTTT.